This TCR beta chain appears in the sequencing data of a study of T cells in Graves' hyperthyroidism and ophthalmopathy. Notes on the study in general: Model-based prediction identified ophthalmopathy a median roughly six months prior to its onset.

Amplified regions were TCR beta CDR3 sequences from RNA transcripts. With the HTBI primer set, the TCR CDR3 went through a first round of RT-PCR. Each CDR3 protein gets one entry after TCRdb re-called the multiplex PCR reads with MiXCR. The data show hundreds of thousands of distinct CDR3 sequences, with about 20% seen just once and roughly 47% held by the top ten. Germline-derived CDR1 and CDR2 are SGHRS and YFSETQ. The junction had 9 bases not matched to a gene; V was cut back by 4 bases and J by 3 bases. The CDR3 has 15 residues. This clonotype was counted between two and nine times. Its antigen is unidentified.

The J gene is TRBJ2-7, the V gene TRBV5-1; 8 nucleotides align to TRBD1. This sequence originates from a man aged 35 to 55 with Graves' ophthalmopathy. Sequenced input: blood. The CDR3 is CASSVGDRGSYEQYF. The DNA of the CDR3 is TGCGCCAGCAGCGTGGGTGACAGGGGTAGCTACGAGCAGTACTTC.